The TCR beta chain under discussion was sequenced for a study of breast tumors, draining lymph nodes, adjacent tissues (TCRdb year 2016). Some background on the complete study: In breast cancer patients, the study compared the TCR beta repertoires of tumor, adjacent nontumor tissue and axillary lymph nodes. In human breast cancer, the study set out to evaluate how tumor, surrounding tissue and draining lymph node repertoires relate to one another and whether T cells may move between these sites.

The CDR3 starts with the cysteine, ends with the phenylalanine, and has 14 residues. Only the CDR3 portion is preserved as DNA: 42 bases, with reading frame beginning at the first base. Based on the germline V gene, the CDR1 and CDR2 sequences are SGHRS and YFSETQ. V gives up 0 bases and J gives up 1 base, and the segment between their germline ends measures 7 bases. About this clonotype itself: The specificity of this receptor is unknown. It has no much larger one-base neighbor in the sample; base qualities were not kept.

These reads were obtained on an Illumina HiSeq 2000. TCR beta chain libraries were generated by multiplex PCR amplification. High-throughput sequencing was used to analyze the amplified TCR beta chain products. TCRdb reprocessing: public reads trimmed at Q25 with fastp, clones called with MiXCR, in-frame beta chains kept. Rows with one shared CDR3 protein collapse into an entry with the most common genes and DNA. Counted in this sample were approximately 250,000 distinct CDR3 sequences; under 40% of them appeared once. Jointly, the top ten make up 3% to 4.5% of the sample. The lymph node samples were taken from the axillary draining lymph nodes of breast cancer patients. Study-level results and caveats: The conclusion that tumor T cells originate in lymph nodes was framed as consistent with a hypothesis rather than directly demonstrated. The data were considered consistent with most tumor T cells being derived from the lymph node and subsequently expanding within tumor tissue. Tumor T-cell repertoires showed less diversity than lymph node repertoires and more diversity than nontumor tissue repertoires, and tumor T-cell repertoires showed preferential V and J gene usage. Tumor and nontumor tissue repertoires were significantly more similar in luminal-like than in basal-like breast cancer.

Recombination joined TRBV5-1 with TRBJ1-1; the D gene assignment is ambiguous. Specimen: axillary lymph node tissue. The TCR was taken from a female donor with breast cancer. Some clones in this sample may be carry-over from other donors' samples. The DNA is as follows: TGCGCCAGCAGCTTGGCCGACCAGAACACTGAAGCTTTCTTT. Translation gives CASSLADQNTEAFF. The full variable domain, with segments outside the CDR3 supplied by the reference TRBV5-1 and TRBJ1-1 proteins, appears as KAGVTQTPRYLIKTRGQQVTLSCSPISGHRSVSWYQQTPGQGLQFLFEYFSETQRNKGNFPGRFSGRQFSNSRSEMNVSTLELGDSALYLCASSLADQNTEAFFGQGTRLTVV.